This T cell receptor (beta chain) was sequenced in a study of cytomegalovirus exposure and HLA in healthy donors. The wider study: Unique TCRs from HLA-typed donors, 70 million to 100 million of them, were held in an early data release.

The CDR3 is 14 residues long. V was pared by 4 bases and J by 9 bases, with 6 bases of the junction left unmatched. CDR1 is SNHLY, CDR2 FYNNEI, per germline. This clone was seen a single time. As yet, its antigen is unknown. Study findings and constraints: Solely CMV serostatus was available to characterize immune exposure.

The PCR employed 60 Vbeta primers together with 13 Jbeta primers. The method was immunoSEQ multiplex PCR; TCRdb's version includes in-frame clones alone and lacks a portion of them. The sample carries around 99,000 clones, roughly 80% recorded once. The V call is TRBV2, the J call TRBJ1-1; 12 nucleotides line up with TRBD1. The source is a man aged 30 to 39 in good health and CMV-seropositive. The sequenced material came from PBMCs. CDR3 loop: CASSVGTGGEKAFF. CDR3 bases: TGTGCCAGCAGTGTTGGGACAGGGGGCGAAAAAGCTTTCTTT.